Listed here are 10 T cell receptor beta chains from one sample, sequenced in a study of OX40 agonist ivuxolimab in advanced cancers. Sequencing was performed with immunoSEQ multiplex PCR; in TCRdb, only in-frame clones are kept and a portion is missing. The sample yields about 98,000 clones, 80% to 90% seen once. Specimen: CD4+ or CD8+ T cells sorted from blood, collected in a trial of the OX40 agonist ivuxolimab. The receptors originated from an adult with an advanced solid tumor such as melanoma, head and neck, liver or kidney cancer.

V and J are TRBV6-6 and TRBJ2-5, with D perhaps matching TRBD2 (6 bases). With 2 bases removed from V and 5 bases from J, the gap between germline ends came to 9 bases. The CDR3 has 13 residues. CDR1 MNHNY and CDR2 SVGAGI come from the germline V gene (reference sequence). The CDR3 DNA sequence: TGTGCCAGCAGTTACGCGGGAAGGGAGACCCAGTACTTC. Its translation: CASSYAGRETQYF.

The chain joins TRBV5-4 to TRBJ2-7, with TRBD2 as a possible D gene (6 bases). The CDR3 runs 16 residues. Germline V gene lookup returns CDR1 SGHNT and CDR2 YYREEE (reference sequence). V lost 1 base, J lost 2 bases, and 16 bases lay in between. In DNA, the CDR3 is TGTGCCAGCAGCTTGTCCGGGAGTAACCTTGCCTACGAGCAGTACTTC. Its translation is CASSLSGSNLAYEQYF.

The gene calls are TRBV19 and TRBJ1-1, with D uncertain. Germline V lookup: CDR1 LNHDA, CDR2 SQIVND (reference sequence). With 5 bases removed from V and 6 bases from J, the gap between germline ends came to 13 bases. This CDR3 is built from 13 residues. The chain's CDR3 is CASSSFPPPEAFF. The CDR3 DNA sequence: TGTGCCAGTAGTTCCTTCCCCCCCCCTGAAGCTTTCTTT.

This clone was seen more than once but under ten times. This chain joins TRBV30 and TRBJ1-2, with D tentatively TRBD1 (5 bases). The CDR3 has 10 amino acids. The ends were cut back, 4 bases at V and 8 bases at J, with 8 bases in the middle. The V gene's germline CDR1 is GTSNPN and CDR2 SVGIG (reference sequence). The CDR3 loop is CAWKGDGYTF. The DNA of the CDR3 is TGTGCCTGGAAAGGGGACGGCTACACCTTC.

The gene calls are TRBV5-1 and TRBJ2-7; 8 positions agree with TRBD2. V lost 4 bases to trimming and J lost 7 bases; unmatched junction nucleotides: 7. CDR3 length equals 13 residues. Germline lookup yields CDR1 SGHRS and CDR2 YFSETQ. The CDR3 spells CASSPGGVGEQYF. The CDR3 bases are TGCGCCAGCAGCCCCGGGGGGGTAGGTGAGCAGTACTTC.

The V call is TRBV7-3, the J call TRBJ2-3; D not certain. Germline V gene lookup returns CDR1 SGHTA and CDR2 FQGTGA. The CDR3 covers 13 residues. V lost 3 bases and J lost 4, with 8 bases in between. The CDR3 DNA reads TGTGCCAGCAGCTTTGGGAATCCAGATACGCAGTATTTT. As protein: CASSFGNPDTQYF.

V and J are TRBV5-1 and TRBJ2-5, with TRBD1 matching over 8 bases. From germline, CDR1 is SGHRS and CDR2 YFSETQ. V gave up 0 bases and J gave up 2 bases; unmatched junction bases: 6. This CDR3 spans 16 amino acids. CDR3 in amino acids: CASSLAGQGGQETQYF. The CDR3 nucleotides read TGCGCCAGCAGCTTGGCCGGACAGGGCGGGCAAGAGACCCAGTACTTC.

The J gene is TRBJ2-7, the V gene TRBV28; a possible D gene is TRBD1 (6 bases). V lost 5 bases and J 5 bases, leaving 16 bases between the germline ends. Germline values: CDR1 MDHEN, CDR2 SYDVKM. The length of the CDR3 is 14 residues. CDR3 loop: CASSAPQGFHEQYF. The CDR3 DNA sequence: TGTGCCAGCAGTGCCCCCCAGGGGTTCCACGAGCAGTACTTC. Together with reference TRBV28 and TRBJ2-7, the CDR3 gives the full variable domain: DVKVTQSSRYLVKRTGEKVFLECVQDMDHENMFWYRQDPGLGLRLIYFSYDVKMKEKGDIPEGYSVSREKKERFSLILESASTNQTSMYLCASSAPQGFHEQYFGPGTRLTVT.

The CDR3 is CASSSGTGGLYEQYF. CDR3 DNA: TGCGCCAGCAGCTCCGGGACAGGGGGACTTTACGAGCAGTACTTC. The chain uses TRBV5-1 and TRBJ2-7, with TRBD1 matching 11 bases. Per germline, CDR1 SGHRS and CDR2 YFSETQ. V shed 3 bases and J 4 bases; nucleotides not matched to a gene: 6. The CDR3 is made up of 15 amino acids.

The gene calls are TRBV28 and TRBJ2-7, with 11 positions matching TRBD2. Germline-derived CDR1 and CDR2 are MDHEN and SYDVKM. This CDR3 contains 16 residues. Germline trimming cut 7 bases from V and 0 bases from J; bases unmatched to any gene: 8. The CDR3: CASTRGLAGSSYEQYF. The CDR3 coding sequence is TGTGCCAGCACTCGCGGACTAGCGGGTAGCTCCTACGAGCAGTACTTC.